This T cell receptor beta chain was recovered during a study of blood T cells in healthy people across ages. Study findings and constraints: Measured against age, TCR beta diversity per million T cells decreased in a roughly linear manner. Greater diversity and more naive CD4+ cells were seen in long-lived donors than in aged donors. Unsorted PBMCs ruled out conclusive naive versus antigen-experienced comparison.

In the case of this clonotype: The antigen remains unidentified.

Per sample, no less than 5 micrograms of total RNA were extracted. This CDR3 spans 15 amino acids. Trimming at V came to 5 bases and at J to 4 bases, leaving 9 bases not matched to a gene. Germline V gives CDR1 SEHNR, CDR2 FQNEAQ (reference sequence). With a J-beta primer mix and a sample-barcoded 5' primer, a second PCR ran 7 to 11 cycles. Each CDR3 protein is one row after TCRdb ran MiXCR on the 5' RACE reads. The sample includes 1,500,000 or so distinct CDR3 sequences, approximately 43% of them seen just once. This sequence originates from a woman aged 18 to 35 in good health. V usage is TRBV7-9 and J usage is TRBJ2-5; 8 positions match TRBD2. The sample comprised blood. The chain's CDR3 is CASSTSGLAAETQYF. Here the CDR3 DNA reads TGTGCCAGCAGCACTTCCGGACTAGCCGCAGAGACCCAGTACTTC.